Listed below are T cell receptor beta chains from one sample, sequenced in a study of T-cell memory formation after mild COVID-19. TCRdb re-called the 5' RACE reads with MiXCR, one entry per CDR3 protein. The table shows hundreds of thousands of distinct CDR3 sequences, with roughly 8% occurring only once. Sequenced sample: PBMCs or a T cell subset sorted from them (not recorded which). The receptors stem from a man younger than 35 who had mild COVID-19 (a few samples of this study predate the infection). Cell type and time point are not known. Each CDR3 is given with its conserved first and last residue. D genes are given only for firm matches. The size entry is marked missing in some rows and otherwise reads once, few, many or a size class.

abundance: NA; len: 12; v_gene: TRBV20-1; j_gene: TRBJ1-1; d_gene: NA; CDR3nt: TGCAGTGCTAGGGGGGGGTTCACTGAAGCTTTCTTT; CDR3aa: CSARGGFTEAFF
abundance: few; len: 14; v_gene: TRBV6-1; j_gene: TRBJ2-3; d_gene: NA; CDR3nt: TGTGCCAGCAGTGAAGTTGGAGGCTTCAATACGCAGTATTTT; CDR3aa: CASSEVGGFNTQYF
abundance: few; len: 17; v_gene: TRBV5-4; j_gene: TRBJ2-2; d_gene: TRBD2; CDR3nt: TGTGCCAGCAGCCGGGGGCTAGCGGGGGAGAACACCGGGGAGCTGTTTTTT; CDR3aa: CASSRGLAGENTGELFF
abundance: few; len: 17; v_gene: TRBV4-1; j_gene: TRBJ1-5; d_gene: NA; CDR3nt: TGCGCCAGCAGCCAAGTTTATGTGGGGCAAAGGAATCAGCCCCAGCATTTT; CDR3aa: CASSQVYVGQRNQPQHF
abundance: few; len: 15; v_gene: TRBV7-2; j_gene: TRBJ2-1; d_gene: TRBD2; CDR3nt: TGTGCCAGTGGGAGCGGGGGTAGCTCCTACAATGAGCAGTTCTTC; CDR3aa: CASGSGGSSYNEQFF
abundance: few; len: 11; v_gene: TRBV29-1; j_gene: TRBJ1-3; d_gene: NA; CDR3nt: TGCAGCGCAGATTCCGGGGACACCATATATTTT; CDR3aa: CSADSGDTIYF
abundance: few; len: 15; v_gene: TRBV10-3; j_gene: TRBJ1-4; d_gene: TRBD1; CDR3nt: TGTGCCATCAGTGAAGGGGGACAGGAAGGTGAAAAACTGTTTTTT; CDR3aa: CAISEGGQEGEKLFF
abundance: NA; len: 15; v_gene: TRBV5-6; j_gene: TRBJ2-5; d_gene: NA; CDR3nt: TGTGCCAGCAGCTTGGAGGCCCTTAGGGGCGGGACCCAGTACTTC; CDR3aa: CASSLEALRGGTQYF
abundance: few; len: 15; v_gene: TRBV4-2; j_gene: TRBJ1-4; d_gene: NA; CDR3nt: TGTGCCAGCAGCCAAGATATGGATCGTAATGAAAAACTGTTTTTT; CDR3aa: CASSQDMDRNEKLFF
abundance: many; len: 13; v_gene: TRBV5-5; j_gene: TRBJ2-3; d_gene: NA; CDR3nt: TGTGCCAGCGACCCCAGGGGAACAGATACGCAGTATTTT; CDR3aa: CASDPRGTDTQYF
abundance: few; len: 14; v_gene: TRBV2; j_gene: TRBJ1-5; d_gene: TRBD1; CDR3nt: TGTGCCAGCGTAATGGACAGGGGGGATCAGCCCCAGCATTTT; CDR3aa: CASVMDRGDQPQHF
abundance: few; len: 15; v_gene: TRBV11-1; j_gene: TRBJ1-1; d_gene: NA; CDR3nt: TGTGCCAGCAGCCTATCTTGGACAGAGGACACTGAAGCTTTCTTT; CDR3aa: CASSLSWTEDTEAFF
abundance: many; len: 17; v_gene: TRBV12-3/TRBV12-4; j_gene: TRBJ2-3; d_gene: NA; CDR3nt: TGTGCCAGCAGTTTGTGGTTGCGGGGTGAGGGCACAGATACGCAGTATTTT; CDR3aa: CASSLWLRGEGTDTQYF
abundance: many; len: 15; v_gene: TRBV5-1; j_gene: TRBJ2-3; d_gene: TRBD2; CDR3nt: TGCGCCAGCAGCCTACTTGGCGGGGGGGCAGATACGCAGTATTTT; CDR3aa: CASSLLGGGADTQYF
abundance: few; len: 11; v_gene: TRBV23-1; j_gene: TRBJ2-3; d_gene: NA; CDR3nt: TGCGCCAGCAGTCAACGGGTGGCGCAGTATTTT; CDR3aa: CASSQRVAQYF
abundance: few; len: 14; v_gene: TRBV7-6; j_gene: TRBJ2-3; d_gene: NA; CDR3nt: TGTGCCAGCAGCTTACCTGGGGCTGGGGATACGCAGTATTTT; CDR3aa: CASSLPGAGDTQYF
abundance: many; len: 16; v_gene: TRBV12-3/TRBV12-4; j_gene: TRBJ2-5; d_gene: TRBD2; CDR3nt: TGTGCCAGCAGTTTAACTAGCGGGGGGCTCCAAGAGACCCAGTACTTC; CDR3aa: CASSLTSGGLQETQYF
abundance: many; len: 17; v_gene: TRBV27; j_gene: TRBJ2-5; d_gene: TRBD2; CDR3nt: TGTGCCAGCAGTCCTGGGTTTTGGAGCGGGGGAATGATGTCCCAGTACTTC; CDR3aa: CASSPGFWSGGMMSQYF
abundance: NA; len: 16; v_gene: TRBV6-5; j_gene: TRBJ1-1; d_gene: TRBD1; CDR3nt: TGTGCCAGCAGTTACCCTCCGGGACAGGTGAACACTGAAGCTTTCTTT; CDR3aa: CASSYPPGQVNTEAFF
abundance: NA; len: 13; v_gene: TRBV10-3; j_gene: TRBJ2-7; d_gene: NA; CDR3nt: TGTGCCACGTCCGACAGCCTCTCCTACGAGCAGTACTTC; CDR3aa: CATSDSLSYEQYF
abundance: few; len: 13; v_gene: TRBV5-1; j_gene: TRBJ2-3; d_gene: NA; CDR3nt: TGCGCCAGCAGCTTGGCGGGGGCAACTACGCAGTATTTT; CDR3aa: CASSLAGATTQYF
abundance: few; len: 15; v_gene: TRBV7-9; j_gene: TRBJ2-1; d_gene: NA; CDR3nt: TGTGCCAGCAGCTTTTCGGGGGGCCAGAGGAATGAGCAGTTCTTC; CDR3aa: CASSFSGGQRNEQFF
abundance: many; len: 13; v_gene: TRBV30; j_gene: TRBJ1-1; d_gene: TRBD1; CDR3nt: TGTGCCTGGGGAGACAGGGGATTGACTGAAGCTTTCTTT; CDR3aa: CAWGDRGLTEAFF
abundance: NA; len: 15; v_gene: TRBV19; j_gene: TRBJ2-6; d_gene: NA; CDR3nt: TGTGCCAGTAGAATCCAGGCGGGGAGGGCCAACGTCCTGACTTTC; CDR3aa: CASRIQAGRANVLTF
abundance: many; len: 14; v_gene: TRBV18; j_gene: TRBJ2-5; d_gene: NA; CDR3nt: TGTGCCAGCTCACGCGGACAGCAACAAGAGACCCAGTACTTC; CDR3aa: CASSRGQQQETQYF
abundance: few; len: 16; v_gene: TRBV6-1; j_gene: TRBJ2-1; d_gene: TRBD2; CDR3nt: TGTGCCAGCAGTACCACCCTAGCGGGGGGGCTCGGAGAGCAGTTCTTC; CDR3aa: CASSTTLAGGLGEQFF
abundance: NA; len: 14; v_gene: TRBV30; j_gene: TRBJ1-2; d_gene: TRBD1; CDR3nt: TGTGCCTGGAGTACCGGGACAGGGGGCACTGGCTACACCTTC; CDR3aa: CAWSTGTGGTGYTF
abundance: NA; len: 16; v_gene: TRBV9; j_gene: TRBJ2-6; d_gene: NA; CDR3nt: TGTGCCAGCAGCGTAATCTTACTAACTGGGGCCAACGTCCTGACTTTC; CDR3aa: CASSVILLTGANVLTF
abundance: few; len: 17; v_gene: TRBV6-1; j_gene: TRBJ2-7; d_gene: NA; CDR3nt: TGTGCCAGCAGTGTTTTAAGCGGTGGCCAGGGAGTGTCCGAGCAGTACTTC; CDR3aa: CASSVLSGGQGVSEQYF
abundance: NA; len: 12; v_gene: TRBV29-1; j_gene: TRBJ2-7; d_gene: NA; CDR3nt: TGCAGCGTTGAACAGGGATCCTACGAGCAGTACTTC; CDR3aa: CSVEQGSYEQYF
abundance: NA; len: 10; v_gene: TRBV2; j_gene: TRBJ1-2; d_gene: NA; CDR3nt: TGTGCCAGCAGTGAACGGCGGTCCACCTTC; CDR3aa: CASSERRSTF
abundance: NA; len: 16; v_gene: TRBV28; j_gene: TRBJ2-3; d_gene: NA; CDR3nt: TGTGCCAGTCGGCGGCTCGCGGGGATTAGCACAGATACGCAGTATTTT; CDR3aa: CASRRLAGISTDTQYF
abundance: few; len: 10; v_gene: TRBV10-3; j_gene: TRBJ2-3; d_gene: NA; CDR3nt: TGTGCCATCAGTGACGACGACGGTCGTTTT; CDR3aa: CAISDDDGRF
abundance: few; len: 17; v_gene: TRBV20-1; j_gene: TRBJ1-2; d_gene: NA; CDR3nt: TGCAGTGCTAGAGACCCTACGCGCAGGGATGTTTGGCGTGGCTACACCTTC; CDR3aa: CSARDPTRRDVWRGYTF
abundance: few; len: 15; v_gene: TRBV5-1; j_gene: TRBJ1-5; d_gene: TRBD1; CDR3nt: TGCGCCAGCAGACCGACAGGGATTGGAAATCAGCCCCAGCATTTT; CDR3aa: CASRPTGIGNQPQHF
abundance: few; len: 13; v_gene: TRBV27; j_gene: TRBJ1-4; d_gene: NA; CDR3nt: TGTGCCAGCAGTTTAGGACCGAGGAAAAAACTGTTTTTT; CDR3aa: CASSLGPRKKLFF
abundance: many; len: 17; v_gene: TRBV19; j_gene: TRBJ2-2; d_gene: TRBD2; CDR3nt: TGTGCCAGTAAGAGCGGTAGCGGGGGCCCCAACACCGGGGAGCTGTTTTTT; CDR3aa: CASKSGSGGPNTGELFF
abundance: NA; len: 14; v_gene: TRBV18; j_gene: TRBJ2-7; d_gene: NA; CDR3nt: TGTGCCAGCTCATACCCCGCCCGGTCCTACGAGCAGTACTTC; CDR3aa: CASSYPARSYEQYF
abundance: NA; len: 14; v_gene: TRBV12-3/TRBV12-4; j_gene: TRBJ2-3; d_gene: TRBD1; CDR3nt: TGTGCCAGTGAGACAGGGTTCCCCACAGATACGCAGTATTTT; CDR3aa: CASETGFPTDTQYF
abundance: NA; len: 14; v_gene: TRBV7-2; j_gene: TRBJ2-7; d_gene: NA; CDR3nt: TGTGCCAGCAGTCGGGACGGACTCTCCTACGAGCAGTACTTC; CDR3aa: CASSRDGLSYEQYF
abundance: few; len: 14; v_gene: TRBV7-3; j_gene: TRBJ2-1; d_gene: TRBD2; CDR3nt: TGTGCCAGTTCGCAGCGGGGGGACTACAATGAGCAGTTCTTC; CDR3aa: CASSQRGDYNEQFF
abundance: NA; len: 13; v_gene: TRBV7-3; j_gene: TRBJ2-1; d_gene: NA; CDR3nt: TGTGCCAGCAGCTTAAGAAGGCTAGCCGATCAGTTCTTC; CDR3aa: CASSLRRLADQFF
abundance: NA; len: 16; v_gene: TRBV7-2; j_gene: TRBJ2-5; d_gene: TRBD1; CDR3nt: TGTGCCAGCAGCTTTGTCGGGACAGGGGGAGAAGAGACCCAGTACTTC; CDR3aa: CASSFVGTGGEETQYF